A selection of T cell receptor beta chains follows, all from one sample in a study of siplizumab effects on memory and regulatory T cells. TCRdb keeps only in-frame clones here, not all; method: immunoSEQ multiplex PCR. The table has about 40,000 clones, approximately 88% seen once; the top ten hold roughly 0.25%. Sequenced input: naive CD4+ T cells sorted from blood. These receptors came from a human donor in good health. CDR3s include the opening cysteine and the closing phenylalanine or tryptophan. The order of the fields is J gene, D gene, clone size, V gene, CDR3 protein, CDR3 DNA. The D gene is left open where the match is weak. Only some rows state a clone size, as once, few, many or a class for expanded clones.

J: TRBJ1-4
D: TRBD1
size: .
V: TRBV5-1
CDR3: CASSLQGADEKLFF
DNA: TGCGCCAGCAGCTTGCAGGGGGCGGATGAAAAACTGTTTTTT

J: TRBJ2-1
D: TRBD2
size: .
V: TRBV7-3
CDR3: CASSRTSGKSHEQFF
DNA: TGTGCCAGCAGCCGGACTAGCGGGAAGTCTCATGAGCAGTTCTTC

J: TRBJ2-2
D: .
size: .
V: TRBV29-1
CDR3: CSVASGTNTGELFF
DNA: TGCAGCGTGGCCTCCGGGACAAACACCGGGGAGCTGTTTTTT

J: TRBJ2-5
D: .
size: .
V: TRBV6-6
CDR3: CASSGRETQYF
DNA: TGTGCCAGCAGTGGAAGGGAGACCCAGTACTTC

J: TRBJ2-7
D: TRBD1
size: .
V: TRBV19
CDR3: CASPGLGQGTYEQYF
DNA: TGTGCCAGTCCCGGATTGGGACAGGGCACCTACGAGCAGTACTTC

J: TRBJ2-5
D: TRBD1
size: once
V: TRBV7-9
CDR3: CASSFDAGQGRETQYF
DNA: TGTGCCAGCAGCTTCGACGCGGGACAGGGGAGGGAGACCCAGTACTTC

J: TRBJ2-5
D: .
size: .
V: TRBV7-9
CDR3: CASSERLTGRRETQYF
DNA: TGTGCCAGCAGCGAAAGACTCACAGGACGTCGGGAGACCCAGTACTTC

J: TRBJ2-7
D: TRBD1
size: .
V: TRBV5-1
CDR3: CASSRRQGAYEQYF
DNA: TGCGCCAGCAGCAGAAGACAGGGGGCCTACGAGCAGTACTTC

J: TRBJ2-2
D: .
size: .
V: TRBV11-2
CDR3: CASSLITANTGELFF
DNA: TGTGCCAGCAGCTTAATTACGGCTAACACCGGGGAGCTGTTTTTT

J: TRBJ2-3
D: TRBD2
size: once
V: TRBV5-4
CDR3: CASSGGSTDTQYF
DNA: TGTGCCAGCTCCGGGGGGAGCACAGATACGCAGTATTTT

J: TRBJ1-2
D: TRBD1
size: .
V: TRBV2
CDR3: CASRRDRGTGNYGYTF
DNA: TGTGCCAGCAGACGGGACAGGGGAACGGGGAACTATGGCTACACCTTC

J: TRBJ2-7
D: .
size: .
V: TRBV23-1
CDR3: CASSQWRPYEQYF
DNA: TGCGCCAGCAGTCAATGGCGGCCCTACGAGCAGTACTTC

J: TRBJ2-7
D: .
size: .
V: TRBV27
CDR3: CASSQSTLYEQYF
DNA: TGTGCCAGCAGTCAGTCGACACTCTACGAGCAGTACTTC

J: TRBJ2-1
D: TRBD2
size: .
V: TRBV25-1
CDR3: CASSALAGAYNEQFF
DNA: TGTGCCAGCAGTGCACTAGCGGGAGCCTACAATGAGCAGTTCTTC

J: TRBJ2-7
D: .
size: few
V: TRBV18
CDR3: CASSPTGTEQYF
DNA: TGTGCCAGCTCACCAACCGGGACCGAGCAGTACTTC

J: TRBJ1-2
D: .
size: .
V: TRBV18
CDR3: CASSPLMGETSYGYTF
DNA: TGTGCCAGCTCACCACTCATGGGGGAAACCAGCTATGGCTACACCTTC

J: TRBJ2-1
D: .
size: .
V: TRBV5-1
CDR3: CASRGGNYNEQFF
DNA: TGCGCCAGCAGGGGGGGAAACTACAATGAGCAGTTCTTC

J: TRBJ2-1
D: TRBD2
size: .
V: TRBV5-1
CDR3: CASSEGTSGRARGNEQFF
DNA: TGCGCCAGCAGCGAAGGGACTAGCGGGAGGGCCCGAGGGAATGAGCAGTTCTTC

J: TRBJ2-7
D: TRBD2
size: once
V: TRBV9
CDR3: CASSGTSGGYEQYF
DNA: TGTGCCAGCAGCGGGACTAGCGGGGGGTACGAGCAGTACTTC

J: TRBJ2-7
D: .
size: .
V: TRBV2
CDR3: CASSLETGSYEQYF
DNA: TGTGCCAGCAGTTTAGAAACGGGGTCCTACGAGCAGTACTTC

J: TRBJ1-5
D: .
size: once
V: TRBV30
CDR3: CAWSVGYALSNQPQHF
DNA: TGTGCCTGGAGTGTTGGGTATGCCCTTAGCAATCAGCCCCAGCATTTT

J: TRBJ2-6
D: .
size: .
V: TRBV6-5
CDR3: CASSYLPGSGANVLTF
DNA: TGTGCCAGCAGTTACTTACCCGGCTCTGGGGCCAACGTCCTGACTTTC

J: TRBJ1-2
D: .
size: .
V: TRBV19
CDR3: CASKFGANNYGYTF
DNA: TGTGCCAGTAAATTCGGGGCAAATAACTATGGCTACACCTTC

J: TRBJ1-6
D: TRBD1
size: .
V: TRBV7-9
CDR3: CASSPDPGQGGSPLHF
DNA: TGTGCCAGCAGCCCCGACCCGGGACAGGGAGGGTCACCCCTCCACTTT

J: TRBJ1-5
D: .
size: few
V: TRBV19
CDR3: CASSILGLANQPQHF
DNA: TGTGCCAGTAGTATACTCGGGTTGGCTAATCAGCCCCAGCATTTT

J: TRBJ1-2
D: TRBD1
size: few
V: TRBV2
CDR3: CASSGQGVNYGYTF
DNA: TGTGCCAGCAGTGGACAGGGAGTTAACTATGGCTACACCTTC

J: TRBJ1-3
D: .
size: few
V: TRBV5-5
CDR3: CASSHTTGNTIYF
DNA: TGTGCCAGCAGCCACACCACTGGAAACACCATATATTTT

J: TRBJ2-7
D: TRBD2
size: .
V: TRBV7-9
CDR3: CASSPLPGLGGYEQYF
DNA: TGTGCCAGCAGCCCGCTGCCGGGACTAGGGGGCTACGAGCAGTACTTC

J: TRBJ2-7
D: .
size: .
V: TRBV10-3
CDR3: CAISESPGLTGLYEQYF
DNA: TGTGCCATCAGTGAGTCTCCTGGATTAACCGGTCTTTACGAGCAGTACTTC

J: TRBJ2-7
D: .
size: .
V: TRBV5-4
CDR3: CASSLRDEQYF
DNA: TGTGCCAGCAGCTTGCGGGACGAGCAGTACTTC

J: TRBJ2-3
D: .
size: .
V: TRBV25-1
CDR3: CASSGPGTDTQYF
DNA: TGTGCCAGCAGTGGCCCAGGCACAGATACGCAGTATTTT